This is a list of T cell receptor beta chains from one sample in a study of blood T cell repertoires in COVID-19. The method was immunoSEQ multiplex PCR; TCRdb's version includes in-frame clones alone and lacks a portion of them. The table has around 450,000 clones, roughly 85% seen once. Sequencing used PBMCs or T cells enriched from blood (not recorded which). The origin of the receptors is a woman younger than 30 with acute COVID-19. Both conserved end residues are part of each CDR3. The order of the fields is V gene, J gene, clone size, CDR3 protein. Clone size is shown for a subset of rows, as once, few, many or a class of expanded clone.

TRBV6-1	TRBJ2-7	NA	CASSEERVRDRGVYEQYF
TRBV19	TRBJ2-7	NA	CASSTGTGAEQYF
TRBV5-8	TRBJ1-4	NA	CASSFGMGLVNEKLFF
TRBV18	TRBJ2-7	NA	CASSPGQAAEQYF
TRBV9	TRBJ2-5	NA	CASSPTTPQKSAGGKRETQYF
TRBV19	TRBJ2-5	NA	CASSATSGGLETQYF
TRBV27	TRBJ1-6	NA	CASRTGFNSPLHF
TRBV28	TRBJ1-2	NA	CASSLSSGTVYGYTF
TRBV25-1	TRBJ1-1	once	CASRQTGLNTEAFF
TRBV18	TRBJ1-6	NA	CASSPTGAGENSPLHF
TRBV5-4	TRBJ2-3	NA	CASATSGRARGTDTQYF
TRBV19	TRBJ1-6	NA	CASSLAGPYNSPLHF
TRBV28	TRBJ2-7	NA	CASSPPGFAEQYF
TRBV18	TRBJ1-3	NA	CASSPPGRIPGNTIYF
TRBV3-1/TRBV3-2	TRBJ2-7	NA	CASSQASGVYEQYF
TRBV19	TRBJ2-5	NA	CASTPPGGQETQYF
TRBV29-1	TRBJ2-7	NA	CSVVDRSNSYEQYF
TRBV7-2	TRBJ1-5	NA	CASSWRDDQPQHF
TRBV19	TRBJ1-2	few	CASSMAERGRGYTF
TRBV28	TRBJ2-7	NA	CASSLQGQGFISYEQYF
TRBV7-2	TRBJ1-3	NA	CASSLYRGYSGNTIYF
TRBV10-1	TRBJ2-7	NA	CASSDPGRSYEQYF
TRBV7-7	TRBJ2-2	NA	CASSLRRSGGYGELFF